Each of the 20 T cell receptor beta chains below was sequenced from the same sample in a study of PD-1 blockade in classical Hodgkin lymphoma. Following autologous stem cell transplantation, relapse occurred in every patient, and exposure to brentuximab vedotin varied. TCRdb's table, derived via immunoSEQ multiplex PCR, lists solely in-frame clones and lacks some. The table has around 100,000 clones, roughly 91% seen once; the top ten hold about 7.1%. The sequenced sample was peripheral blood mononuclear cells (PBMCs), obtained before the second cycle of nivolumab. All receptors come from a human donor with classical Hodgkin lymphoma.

For the CDR3, the DNA is TGTGCCTGGAGTGTAGGGACAGCGACTAGCACAGATACGCAGTATTTT. This codes for CAWSVGTATSTDTQYF. The J gene is TRBJ2-3, the V gene TRBV30; TRBD1 matches at 7 bases. The CDR3 totals 16 residues. The germline V gene encodes CDR1 GTSNPN and CDR2 SVGIG (reference sequence). The V gene end was trimmed by 0 bases and the J gene end by 0 bases; junction bases not matched to a gene: 6.

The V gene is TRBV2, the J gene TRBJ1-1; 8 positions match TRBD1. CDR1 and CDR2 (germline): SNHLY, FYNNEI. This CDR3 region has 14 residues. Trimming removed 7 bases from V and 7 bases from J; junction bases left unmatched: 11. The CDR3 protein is CASTGDRRYGEAFF. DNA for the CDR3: TGTGCCAGCACAGGGGACAGGAGGTACGGTGAAGCTTTCTTT.

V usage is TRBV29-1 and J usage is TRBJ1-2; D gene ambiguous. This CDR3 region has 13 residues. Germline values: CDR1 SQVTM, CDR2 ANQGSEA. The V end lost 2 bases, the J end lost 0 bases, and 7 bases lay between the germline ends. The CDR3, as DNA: TGCAGCGTTGAACTTGGGCCTAACTATGGCTACACCTTC. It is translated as CSVELGPNYGYTF.

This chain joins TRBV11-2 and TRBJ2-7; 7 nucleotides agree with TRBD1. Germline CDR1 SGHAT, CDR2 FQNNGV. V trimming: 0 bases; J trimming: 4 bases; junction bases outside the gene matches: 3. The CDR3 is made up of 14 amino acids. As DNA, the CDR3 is TGTGCCAGCAGCTTAGATCGGGGACAGTACGAGCAGTACTTC. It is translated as CASSLDRGQYEQYF.

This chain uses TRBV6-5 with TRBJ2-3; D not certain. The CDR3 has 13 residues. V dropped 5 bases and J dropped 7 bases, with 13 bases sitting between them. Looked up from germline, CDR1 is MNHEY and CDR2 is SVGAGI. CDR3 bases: TGTGCCAGCAGTATCGGGCCCGAACATACGCAGTATTTT. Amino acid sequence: CASSIGPEHTQYF.

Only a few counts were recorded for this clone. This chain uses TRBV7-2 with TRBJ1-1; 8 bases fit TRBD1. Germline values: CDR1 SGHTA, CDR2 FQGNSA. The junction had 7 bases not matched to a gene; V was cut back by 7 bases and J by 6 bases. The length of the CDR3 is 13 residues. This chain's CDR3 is CASKPRTGSEAFF. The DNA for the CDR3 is TGTGCCAGCAAGCCGAGGACAGGGTCTGAAGCTTTCTTT.

DNA for the CDR3: TGTGCCAGCAGCTTAGAGCAGATCAATGAGCAGTTCTTC. Translating it yields CASSLEQINEQFF. The rearrangement uses TRBV7-9 and TRBJ2-1; D remains unclear. The CDR3 totals 13 residues. The ends were cut back, 1 base at V and 6 bases at J, with 7 bases in the middle. In germline, CDR1 is SEHNR, CDR2 FQNEAQ (reference sequence).

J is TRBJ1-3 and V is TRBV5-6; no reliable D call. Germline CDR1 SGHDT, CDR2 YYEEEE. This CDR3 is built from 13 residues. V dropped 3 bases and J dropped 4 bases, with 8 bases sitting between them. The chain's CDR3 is CASSYGGGNTIYF. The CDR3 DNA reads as TGTGCCAGCAGCTACGGAGGGGGAAACACCATATATTTT.

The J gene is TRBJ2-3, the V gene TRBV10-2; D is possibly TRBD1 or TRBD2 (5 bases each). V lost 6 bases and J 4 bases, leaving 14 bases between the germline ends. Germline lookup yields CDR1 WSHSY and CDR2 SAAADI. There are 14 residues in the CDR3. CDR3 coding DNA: TGCGCCAGCAGAAAACCACTAGGGGCAGATACGCAGTATTTT. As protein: CASRKPLGADTQYF.

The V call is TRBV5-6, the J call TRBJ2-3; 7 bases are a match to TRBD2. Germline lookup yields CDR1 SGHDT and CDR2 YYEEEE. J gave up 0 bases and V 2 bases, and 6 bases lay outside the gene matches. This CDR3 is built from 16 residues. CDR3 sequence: CASSFGPRGSTDTQYF. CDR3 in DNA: TGTGCCAGCAGCTTCGGCCCGCGGGGGAGCACAGATACGCAGTATTTT.

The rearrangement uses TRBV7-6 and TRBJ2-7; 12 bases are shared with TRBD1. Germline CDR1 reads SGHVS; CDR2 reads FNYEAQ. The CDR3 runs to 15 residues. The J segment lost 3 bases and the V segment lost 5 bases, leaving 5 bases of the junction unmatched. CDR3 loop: CASSGGTGGFYEQYF. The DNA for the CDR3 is TGTGCCAGCAGCGGAGGGACAGGGGGCTTCTACGAGCAGTACTTC.

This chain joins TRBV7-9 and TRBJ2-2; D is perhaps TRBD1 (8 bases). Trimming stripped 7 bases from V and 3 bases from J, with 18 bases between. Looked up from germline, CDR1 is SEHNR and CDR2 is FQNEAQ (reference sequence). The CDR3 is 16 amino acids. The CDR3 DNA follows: TGTGCCAGCACTACAGCGGGACAGGTGCACACCGGGGAGCTGTTTTTT. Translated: CASTTAGQVHTGELFF.

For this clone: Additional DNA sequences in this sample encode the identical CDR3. The CDR3 here is CASSEGNTGELFF. In DNA, the CDR3 is TGTGCCAGCAGTGAAGGTAACACCGGGGAGCTGTTTTTT. This chain uses TRBV2 with TRBJ2-2, with no clear D. The CDR3 sequence is 13 residues long. Germline CDR1 SNHLY, CDR2 FYNNEI. The V end was cut by 1 base, the J end by 2 bases, with 2 bases between.

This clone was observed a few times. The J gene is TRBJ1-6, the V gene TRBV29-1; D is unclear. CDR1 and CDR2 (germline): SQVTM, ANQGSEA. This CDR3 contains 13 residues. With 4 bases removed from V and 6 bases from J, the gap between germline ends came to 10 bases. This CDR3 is CSVVTAPNSPLHF. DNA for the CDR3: TGCAGCGTTGTCACCGCGCCTAATTCACCCCTCCACTTT. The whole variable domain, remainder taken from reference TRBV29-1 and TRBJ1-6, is SAVISQKPSRDICQRGTSLTIQCQVDSQVTMMFWYRQQPGQSLTLIATANQGSEATYESGFVIDKFPISRPNLTFSTLTVSNMSPEDSSIYLCSVVTAPNSPLHFGNGTRLTVT.

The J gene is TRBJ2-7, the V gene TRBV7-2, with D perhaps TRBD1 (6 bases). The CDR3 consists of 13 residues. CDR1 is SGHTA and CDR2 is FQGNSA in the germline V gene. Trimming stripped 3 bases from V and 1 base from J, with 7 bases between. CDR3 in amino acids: CASSFTGSYEQYF. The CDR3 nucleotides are TGTGCCAGCAGCTTTACAGGGTCCTACGAGCAGTACTTC.

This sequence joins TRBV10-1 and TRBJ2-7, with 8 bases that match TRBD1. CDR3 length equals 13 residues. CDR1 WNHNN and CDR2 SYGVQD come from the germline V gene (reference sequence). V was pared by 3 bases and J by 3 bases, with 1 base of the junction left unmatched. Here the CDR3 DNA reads TGCGCCAGCAGTGAAGGACAGGGCTACGAGCAGTACTTC. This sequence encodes CASSEGQGYEQYF.

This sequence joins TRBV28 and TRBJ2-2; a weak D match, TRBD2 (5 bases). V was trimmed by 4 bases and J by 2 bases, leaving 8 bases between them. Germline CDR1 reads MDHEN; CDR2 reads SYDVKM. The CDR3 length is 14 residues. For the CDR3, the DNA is TGTGCCAGCAGTTCGGGGTCAAACACCGGGGAGCTGTTTTTT. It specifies CASSSGSNTGELFF.

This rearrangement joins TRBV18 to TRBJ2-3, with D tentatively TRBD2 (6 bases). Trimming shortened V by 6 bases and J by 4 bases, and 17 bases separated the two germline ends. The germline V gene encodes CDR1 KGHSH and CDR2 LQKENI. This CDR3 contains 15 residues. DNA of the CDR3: TGTGCCAGCTCTGGGACTTCGGTTGGGGCAGATACGCAGTATTTT. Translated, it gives CASSGTSVGADTQYF. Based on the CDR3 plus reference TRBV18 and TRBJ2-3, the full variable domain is NAGVMQNPRHLVRRRGQEARLRCSPMKGHSHVYWYRQLPEEGLKFMVYLQKENIIDESGMPKERFSAEFPKEGPSILRIQQVVRGDSAAYFCASSGTSVGADTQYFGPGTRLTVL.

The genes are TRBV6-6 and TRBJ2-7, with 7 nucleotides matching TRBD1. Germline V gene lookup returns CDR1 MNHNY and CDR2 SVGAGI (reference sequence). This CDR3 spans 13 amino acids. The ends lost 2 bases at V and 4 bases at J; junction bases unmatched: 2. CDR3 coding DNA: TGTGCCAGCAGTTACCGACAGGGATACGAGCAGTACTTC. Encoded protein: CASSYRQGYEQYF.

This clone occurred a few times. CDR3 in amino acids: CASSAPSTVHPWGYTF. CDR3 DNA sequence: TGTGCCAGCAGCGCGCCCTCGACAGTTCACCCCTGGGGCTACACCTTC. V gene TRBV25-1 combines with J gene TRBJ1-2; D may be TRBD1 (5 bases). CDR3 length equals 16 residues. The ends were cut back, 6 bases at V and 8 bases at J, with 25 bases in the middle. Germline V lookup: CDR1 MGHDK, CDR2 SYGVNS.